This T cell receptor (beta chain) is from a study of CD8+CD57+ T cells in acquired aplastic anemia (dated by TCRdb to 2017 to 2018). In terms of the full investigation: Extracted DNA from sorted CD4+ and CD8+ cells averaged 3.2 ug, ranging from roughly 0.2 to 30 ug. The study at large found these results: No significant difference in CD8+ Simpson's diversity was found between patients and healthy controls (P=0.060). Although twenty-nine CD8+ CDR3 sequences were shared by patients and controls, these sequences appeared highly expressed in patients and within the immunodominant clones of patients.

In the study, sorted CD4+ and CD8+ blood T cells from patients with severe aplastic anemia and from healthy subjects underwent deep sequencing of TCR repertoires. Ficoll-Paque density gradient centrifugation was used to isolate peripheral blood mononuclear cells. Before DNA was extracted, CD4+ and CD8+ T cells were sorted using either FACS or magnetic beads. Profiling of TCR beta VDJ combinations and CDR3 sequences used genomic DNA as the template. An Illumina HiSeq 2000 was used for TCR repertoire sequencing. From the authors' description of their analysis: Repertoires were assessed using TRBV/TRBJ rearrangement plots, CDR3 size and DJ length profiles, and Simpson's diversity index. The immunodominant clone was defined as the most abundant DNA sequence in deep sequencing data. CDR3 amino acid sequences were screened for sharing across subjects and were compared with published repertoires and the VDJdb database. TCRdb reworked the public reads: Q25 trimming with fastp, MiXCR clone assembly, productive beta chains retained. Duplicate CDR3 protein sequences are folded into a single record with the most common DNA and genes. Here the V and J calls rest on TCRdb's processing, not on the authors' analysis. Present in this sample are some 280,000 distinct CDR3 sequences, approximately 56% of which were seen just once. The top ten constitute roughly 8% of the sample.

With respect to this clonotype: Its antigen remains undetermined. Base quality data are lacking; no much larger clone is found one base away.

The receptor was derived from a human donor with severe aplastic anemia or a healthy control (not recorded which). Sequenced input: sorted CD4+, CD8+, or CD8+CD57+ T cells (not recorded which) from PBMCs.

The CDR3 sequence is CATSDSRAGGPEQFF. The bases are TGTGCCACCAGTGATTCTCGAGCGGGGGGCCCTGAGCAGTTCTTC. The rearranged segments are TRBV24-1 and TRBJ2-1; 9 nucleotides in the junction match TRBD2. CDR1 and CDR2 are drawn from the germline V gene: KGHDR, SFDVKD. The CDR3 spans 15 residues, from the cysteine through the phenylalanine. Of the read, only the CDR3 DNA is kept; its 45 bases are in frame from base 1. V ends up 2 bases short and J 9 bases short, with an unmatched junction base count of 7.